The T cell receptor beta chain described here comes from a study of T cell repertoires in cytomegalovirus infection. On the study more broadly: Alongside well-studied HLA-B-restricted CMV epitopes, recently identified HLA-C-restricted CMV epitopes were also used. Public TCR beta signatures provided an indication of both CMV infection and a matching HLA type. The study's findings and limits: CMV carriers with the relevant HLA were identified by cumulative public TCR beta family frequency.

TCRdb redid the calling of the reads with MiXCR, one entry per CDR3 protein. Altogether around 900,000 distinct CDR3 sequences are present, about 33% being singletons, with the ten largest covering 10% to 15%. The CDR3 has 16 amino acids. V shed 4 bases and J 0 bases; nucleotides not matched to a gene: 6. Germline V CDR1 and CDR2: LGHNA, YNFKEQ. This clonotype was counted only a few times. Its antigen is as yet unknown. The sequence was obtained from a human donor in good health (CMV status not recorded). Some clones in this sample may be carry-over from other donors' samples. The specimen comprised cultured CD8+ T cells from PBMCs, sampled from culture after CMV antigen stimulation. V is TRBV4-2 and J is TRBJ2-1; 7 bases are a match to TRBD2. The CDR3 DNA sequence: TGTGCCAGCAGCCCGGGTGGCGGGGGCTCCTACAATGAGCAGTTCTTC. Its protein is CASSPGGGGSYNEQFF.